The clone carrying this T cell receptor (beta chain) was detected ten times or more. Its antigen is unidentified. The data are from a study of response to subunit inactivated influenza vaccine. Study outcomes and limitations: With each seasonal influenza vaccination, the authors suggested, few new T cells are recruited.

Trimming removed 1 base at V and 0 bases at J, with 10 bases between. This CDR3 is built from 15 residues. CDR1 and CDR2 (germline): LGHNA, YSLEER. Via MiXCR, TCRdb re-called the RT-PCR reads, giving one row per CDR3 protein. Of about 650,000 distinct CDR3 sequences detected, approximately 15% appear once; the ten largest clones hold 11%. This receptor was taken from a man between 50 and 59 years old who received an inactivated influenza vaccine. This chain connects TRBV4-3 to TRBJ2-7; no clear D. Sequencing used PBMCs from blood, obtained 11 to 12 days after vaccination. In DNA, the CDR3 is TGCGCCAGCAGCCAAGTGTTCGGCTACTCCTACGAGCAGTACTTC. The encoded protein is CASSQVFGYSYEQYF.